This T cell receptor beta chain was identified during a study of human T cells and chemical hapten exposure. Study background: Across samples, TCR yields varied, mostly owing to small differences in pooled library volumes. Study-wide results and caveats: DPC sensitization produced no change in TCRs with frequency above 1 in 1000.

There are 14 residues in the CDR3. V was shortened by 4 bases and J by 4 bases, with 14 bases between the two germline ends. Looked up from germline, CDR1 is SGHRS and CDR2 is YFSETQ. As the library was built, unique molecular identifiers were attached to individual cDNA molecules. TCRdb fed the 5' RACE reads into MiXCR, producing one record per CDR3 protein. The repertoire holds about 140,000 distinct CDR3 sequences, with about 4.3% as singletons. This clonotype appeared many times. Its antigen is as yet unknown. Unfractionated whole blood was the source from which total RNA was extracted. The chain couples TRBV5-1 to TRBJ1-1, with D tentatively TRBD1 (6 bases). The TCR sequence derives from a female donor in good health. The chain's CDR3 is CASSRGSRGTEAFF. CDR3 nucleotide sequence: TGCGCCAGCAGCCGAGGCTCCAGGGGCACTGAAGCTTTCTTT. The complete variable domain, with remaining parts taken from reference TRBV5-1 and TRBJ1-1, reads KAGVTQTPRYLIKTRGQQVTLSCSPISGHRSVSWYQQTPGQGLQFLFEYFSETQRNKGNFPGRFSGRQFSNSRSEMNVSTLELGDSALYLCASSRGSRGTEAFFGQGTRLTVV.